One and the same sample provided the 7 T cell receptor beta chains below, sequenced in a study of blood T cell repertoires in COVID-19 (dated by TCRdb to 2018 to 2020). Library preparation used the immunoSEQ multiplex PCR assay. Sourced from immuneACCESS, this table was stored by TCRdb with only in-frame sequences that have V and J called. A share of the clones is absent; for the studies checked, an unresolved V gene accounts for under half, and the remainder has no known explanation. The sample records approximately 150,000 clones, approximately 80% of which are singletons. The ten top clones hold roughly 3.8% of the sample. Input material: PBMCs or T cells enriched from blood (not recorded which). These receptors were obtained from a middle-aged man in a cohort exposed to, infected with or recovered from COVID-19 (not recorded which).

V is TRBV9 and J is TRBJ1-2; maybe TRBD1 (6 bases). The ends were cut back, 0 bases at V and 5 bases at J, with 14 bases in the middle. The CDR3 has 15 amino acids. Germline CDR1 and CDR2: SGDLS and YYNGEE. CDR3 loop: CASSVAAGVGYGYTF. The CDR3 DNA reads TGTGCCAGCAGCGTAGCTGCAGGGGTGGGATATGGCTACACCTTC. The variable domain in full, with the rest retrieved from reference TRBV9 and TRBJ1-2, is DSGVTQTPKHLITATGQRVTLRCSPRSGDLSVYWYQQSLDQGLQFLIQYYNGEERAKGNILERFSAQQFPDLHSELNLSSLELGDSALYFCASSVAAGVGYGYTFGSGTRLTVV.

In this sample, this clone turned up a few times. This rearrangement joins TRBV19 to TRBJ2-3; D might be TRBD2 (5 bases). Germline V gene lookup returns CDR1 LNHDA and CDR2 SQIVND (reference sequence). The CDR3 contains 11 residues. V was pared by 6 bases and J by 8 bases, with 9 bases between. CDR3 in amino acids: CASREASTQYF. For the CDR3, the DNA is TGTGCCAGTAGGGAGGCAAGTACGCAGTATTTT.

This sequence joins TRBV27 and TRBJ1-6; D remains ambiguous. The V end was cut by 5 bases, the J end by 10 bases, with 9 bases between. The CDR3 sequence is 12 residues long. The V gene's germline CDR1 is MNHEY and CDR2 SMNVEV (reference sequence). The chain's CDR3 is CASSPLGSPLHF. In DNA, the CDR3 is TGTGCCAGCAGTCCCCTAGGATCACCCCTCCACTTT.

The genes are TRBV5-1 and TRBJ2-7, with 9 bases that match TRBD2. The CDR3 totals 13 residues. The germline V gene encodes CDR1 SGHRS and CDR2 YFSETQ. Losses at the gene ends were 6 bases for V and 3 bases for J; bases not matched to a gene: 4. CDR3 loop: CASTLAGSYEQYF. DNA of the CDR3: TGCGCCAGCACGCTAGCGGGGAGCTACGAGCAGTACTTC.

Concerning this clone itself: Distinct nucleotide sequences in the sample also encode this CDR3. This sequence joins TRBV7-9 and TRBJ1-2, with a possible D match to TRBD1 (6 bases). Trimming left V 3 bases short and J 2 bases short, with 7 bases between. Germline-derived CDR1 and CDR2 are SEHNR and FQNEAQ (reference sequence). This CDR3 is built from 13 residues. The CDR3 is CASSLQGNYGYTF. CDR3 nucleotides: TGTGCCAGCAGCTTGCAGGGGAACTATGGCTACACCTTC.

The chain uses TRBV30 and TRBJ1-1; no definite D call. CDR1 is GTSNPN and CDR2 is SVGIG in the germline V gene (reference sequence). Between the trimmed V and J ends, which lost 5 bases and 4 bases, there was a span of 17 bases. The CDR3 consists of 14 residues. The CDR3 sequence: CAWDVAGGSTEAFF. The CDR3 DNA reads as TGTGCCTGGGATGTGGCAGGAGGAAGCACTGAAGCTTTCTTT.

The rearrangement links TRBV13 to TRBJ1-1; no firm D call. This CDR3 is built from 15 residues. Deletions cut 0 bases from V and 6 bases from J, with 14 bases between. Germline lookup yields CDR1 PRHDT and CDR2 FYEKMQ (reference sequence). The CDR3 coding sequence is TGTGCCAGCAGCTTAGGGGGCCCCCAGATAGCTGAAGCTTTCTTT. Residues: CASSLGGPQIAEAFF.